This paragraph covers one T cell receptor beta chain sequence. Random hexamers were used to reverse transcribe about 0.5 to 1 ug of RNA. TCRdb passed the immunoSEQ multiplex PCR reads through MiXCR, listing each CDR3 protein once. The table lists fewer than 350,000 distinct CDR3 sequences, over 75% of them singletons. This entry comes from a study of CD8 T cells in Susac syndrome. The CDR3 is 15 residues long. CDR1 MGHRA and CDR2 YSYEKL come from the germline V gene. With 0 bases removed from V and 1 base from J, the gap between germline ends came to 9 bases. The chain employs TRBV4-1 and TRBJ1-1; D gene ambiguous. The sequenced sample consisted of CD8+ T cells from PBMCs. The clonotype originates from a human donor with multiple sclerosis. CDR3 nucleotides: TGCGCCAGCAGCCAAGACTTAGGCGGGAACACTGAAGCTTTCTTT. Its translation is CASSQDLGGNTEAFF.